This passage covers 13 T cell receptor beta chains from one sample sequenced in a study of PD-L1 blockade in urothelial cancer. The assay was immunoSEQ multiplex PCR, and TCRdb's table has in-frame clones only and misses some. The sample holds tens of thousands of clones, 87% seen once. Sequencing used PBMCs, obtained around atezolizumab (anti-PD-L1) treatment. The receptors here all came from a woman in her 70s with urothelial cancer.

DNA for the CDR3: TGCAGCGTAGGGGACAGATCCTATGGCTACACCTTC. Protein: CSVGDRSYGYTF. The chain carries TRBV29-1 and TRBJ1-2, with TRBD1 matching over 7 bases. The CDR3 is made up of 12 amino acids. V was clipped by 6 bases and J by 4 bases; unmatched bases: 5. Germline V gene data show CDR1 as SQVTM and CDR2 as ANQGSEA.

The CDR3: CASSLLRTLGMDEQYF. In DNA form, the CDR3 reads TGTGCCAGCAGCTTGTTAAGGACACTGGGTATGGACGAGCAGTACTTC. The chain joins TRBV5-4 to TRBJ2-7; possibly TRBD1 for D (5 bases). The germline V gene encodes CDR1 SGHNT and CDR2 YYREEE (reference sequence). Trimming removed 1 base at V and 5 bases at J, with 19 bases between. The CDR3 contains 16 residues.

The rearrangement uses TRBV27 and TRBJ1-2; D gene uncertain. V shed 4 bases and J shed 0 bases, with 6 bases lying between them. The CDR3 has 13 amino acids. CDR1 and CDR2 from the germline V gene are MNHEY and SMNVEV (reference sequence). The DNA for the CDR3 is TGTGCCAGCAGTTCTTTTACTAACTATGGCTACACCTTC. It is translated as CASSSFTNYGYTF.

This chain uses TRBV19 with TRBJ2-7, with a tentative D call TRBD1 (5 bases). This CDR3 is built from 15 residues. Between the trimmed V and J ends, which lost 6 bases and 5 bases, there was a span of 20 bases. Germline V gene data show CDR1 as LNHDA and CDR2 as SQIVND (reference sequence). The CDR3 nucleotides read TGTGCCAGTAGCCCCGGGCCCAAATGGGGCCACGAGCAGTACTTC. This codes for CASSPGPKWGHEQYF.

This sequence joins TRBV28 and TRBJ1-2; D not certain. Germline V gene sequence: CDR1 MDHEN, CDR2 SYDVKM. The V end was cut by 3 bases, the J end by 8 bases, with 10 bases between. The CDR3 loop spans 12 amino acids. CDR3 nucleotides: TGTGCCAGCAGTTTTTGGTCGCGGGGCTACACCTTC. It codes for CASSFWSRGYTF.

The V gene is TRBV7-9, the J gene TRBJ2-7; 7 nucleotides line up with TRBD2. Germline CDR1 and CDR2: SEHNR and FQNEAQ (reference sequence). Germline trimming cut 2 bases from V and 3 bases from J; bases unmatched to any gene: 10. The CDR3 has 16 amino acids. The CDR3 loop is CASSLQGGSENYEQYF. CDR3 bases: TGTGCCAGCAGCTTACAGGGAGGGTCCGAAAACTACGAGCAGTACTTC.

This clone was found a few times. The chain joins TRBV5-1 to TRBJ2-1; weak D call: TRBD2 (6 bases). Between the trimmed V and J ends, which lost 0 bases and 4 bases, there was a span of 11 bases. Germline V gene sequence: CDR1 SGHRS, CDR2 YFSETQ. The CDR3 is 15 residues long. CDR3 in amino acids: CASSLAGDGYNEQFF. CDR3 coding DNA: TGCGCCAGCAGCTTGGCGGGGGACGGATACAATGAGCAGTTCTTC.

The chain joins TRBV19 to TRBJ1-1, with 7 bases aligning to TRBD1. The CDR3 sequence is 13 residues long. The ends lost 4 bases at V and 3 bases at J; junction bases unmatched: 2. In germline, CDR1 is LNHDA, CDR2 SQIVND (reference sequence). The CDR3 nucleotides are TGTGCCAGTAGTAGGGGACAGTACACTGAAGCTTTCTTT. Protein sequence: CASSRGQYTEAFF.

This clone appeared a few times. This chain connects TRBV28 to TRBJ2-1; TRBD1 agrees at 7 bases. V gave up 4 bases and J gave up 9 bases; unmatched junction bases: 15. This CDR3 spans 16 amino acids. From germline, CDR1 is MDHEN and CDR2 SYDVKM. The CDR3 here is CASSSPGPGGAGEQFF. The CDR3 nucleotides read TGTGCCAGCAGTTCCCCGGGACCAGGGGGTGCGGGTGAGCAGTTCTTC.

The chain is built from TRBV27 and TRBJ2-7; TRBD2 matches 12 bases. After removal of 6 bases from V and 6 bases from J, the junction contained 21 bases not matched to a gene. CDR3 length equals 19 residues. CDR1 and CDR2 (germline): MNHEY, SMNVEV (reference sequence). The CDR3 DNA reads as TGTGCCAGCAGCCCAACCGGTGGTCGACTAGCGGGAGATTCGGTCGAGCAGTACTTC. As protein: CASSPTGGRLAGDSVEQYF.

Note on this clone: Other DNA sequences in the sample encode the same CDR3. This sequence joins TRBV30 and TRBJ2-3, with D possibly matching TRBD2 (6 bases). Germline-derived CDR1 and CDR2 are GTSNPN and SVGIG (reference sequence). V lost 4 bases and J lost 0, with 11 bases in between. The CDR3 sequence is 14 residues long. DNA for the CDR3: TGTGCCTGGATGCAGGGACTTAGCACAGATACGCAGTATTTT. Translating it yields CAWMQGLSTDTQYF.

The chain employs TRBV30 and TRBJ1-3; D uncertain. Germline V gene lookup returns CDR1 GTSNPN and CDR2 SVGIG (reference sequence). With 0 bases removed from V and 4 bases from J, the gap between germline ends came to 10 bases. The CDR3 totals 14 residues. CDR3 sequence (DNA): TGTGCCTGGAGTGTACTGGAGGACGGAAACACCATATATTTT. This encodes CAWSVLEDGNTIYF.

The V gene is TRBV11-2, the J gene TRBJ2-7; 10 bases line up with TRBD2. Germline loops: CDR1 SGHAT, CDR2 FQNNGV. This CDR3 has 18 residues. V lost 0 bases, J lost 0 bases, and 8 bases stayed unmatched. The CDR3 coding sequence is TGTGCCAGCAGCTTAGAGAGAACTAGCGGGGCGAGCTCCTACGAGCAGTACTTC. Translating it yields CASSLERTSGASSYEQYF.